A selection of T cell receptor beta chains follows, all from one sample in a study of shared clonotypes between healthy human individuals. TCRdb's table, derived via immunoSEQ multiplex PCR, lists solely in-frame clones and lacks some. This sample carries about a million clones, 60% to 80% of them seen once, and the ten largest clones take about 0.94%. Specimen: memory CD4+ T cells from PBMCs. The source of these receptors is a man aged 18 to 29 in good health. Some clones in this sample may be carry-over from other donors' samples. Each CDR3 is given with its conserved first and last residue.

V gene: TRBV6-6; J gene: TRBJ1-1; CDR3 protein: CASSATGIQSTEAFF
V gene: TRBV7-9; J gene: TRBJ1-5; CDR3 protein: CASSERQGMAQHF
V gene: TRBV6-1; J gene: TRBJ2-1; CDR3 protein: CASSAYNEQFF
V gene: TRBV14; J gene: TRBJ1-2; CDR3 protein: CASSQVTGGDGYTF
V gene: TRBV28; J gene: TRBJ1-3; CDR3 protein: CASSSGLGNTIYF
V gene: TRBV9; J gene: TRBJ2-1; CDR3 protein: CASSLGLATYNEQFF
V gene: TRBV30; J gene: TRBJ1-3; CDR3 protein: CAWSGQTAGSRSSGNTIYF
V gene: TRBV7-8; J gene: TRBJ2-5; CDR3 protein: CASSFELIETQYF
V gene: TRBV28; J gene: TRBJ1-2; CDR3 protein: CASSLSRNYGYTF
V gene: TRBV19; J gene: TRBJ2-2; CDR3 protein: CASSIVGGTGELFF
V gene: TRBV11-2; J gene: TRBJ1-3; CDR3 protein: CASSSRVGNTIYF
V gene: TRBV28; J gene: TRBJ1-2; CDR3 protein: CASSLSRGYGYTF
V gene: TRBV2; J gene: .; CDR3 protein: CASIWDRGSDEQYF
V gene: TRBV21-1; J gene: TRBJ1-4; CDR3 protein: CASSKRSRGSRVEKLFF
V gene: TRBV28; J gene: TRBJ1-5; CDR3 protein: CASSLLDVYSNQPQHF
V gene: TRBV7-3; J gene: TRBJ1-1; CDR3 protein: CASRAGAGNTEAFF
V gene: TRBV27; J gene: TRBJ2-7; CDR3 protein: CASSLGRLAGVGQYF
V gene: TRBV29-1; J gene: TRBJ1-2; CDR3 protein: CSVALPGGALGYTF
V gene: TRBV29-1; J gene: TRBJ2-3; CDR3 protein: CSAADTQYF
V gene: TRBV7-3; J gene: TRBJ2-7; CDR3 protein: CASSLTASHSYEQYF
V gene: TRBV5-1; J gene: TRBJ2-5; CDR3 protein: CASSLGLGGEETQYF
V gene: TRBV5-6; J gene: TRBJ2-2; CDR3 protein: CASSLVGNTGELFF
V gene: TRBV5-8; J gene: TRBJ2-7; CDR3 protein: CASSVNGAAGAYEQYF
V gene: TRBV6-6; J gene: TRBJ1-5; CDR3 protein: CATVNRDRVNQPQHF
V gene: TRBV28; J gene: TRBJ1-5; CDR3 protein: CASSLGQGLGQPQHF
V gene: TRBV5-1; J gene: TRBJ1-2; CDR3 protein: CASSPGQGALDYGYTF
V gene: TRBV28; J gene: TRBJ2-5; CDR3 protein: CASSPPWGLQETQYF
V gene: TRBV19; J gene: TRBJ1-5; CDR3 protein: CASRPWQGGNQPQHF
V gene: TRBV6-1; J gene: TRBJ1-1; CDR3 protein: CASNRGFNSEAFF
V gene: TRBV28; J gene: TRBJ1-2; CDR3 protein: CASSLGGGSINYGYTF
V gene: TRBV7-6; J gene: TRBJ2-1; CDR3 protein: CASSLGGLYNEQFF
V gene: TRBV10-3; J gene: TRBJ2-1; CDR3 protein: CAISESTSENEQFF
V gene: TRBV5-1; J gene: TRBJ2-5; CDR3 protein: CASSLGAGDQETQYF
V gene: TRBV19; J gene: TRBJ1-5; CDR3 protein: CASSIRVTQPQHF
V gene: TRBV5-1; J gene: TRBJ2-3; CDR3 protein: CASTLPGIDTQYF
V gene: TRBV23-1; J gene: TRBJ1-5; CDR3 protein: CASSHPGTGTNRGQPQHF
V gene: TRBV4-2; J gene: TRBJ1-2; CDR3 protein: CASSPFGTANYGYTF
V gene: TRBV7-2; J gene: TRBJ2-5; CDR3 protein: CASSQDSPRRETQYF
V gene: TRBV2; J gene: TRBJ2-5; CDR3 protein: CASSGVAGETQYF
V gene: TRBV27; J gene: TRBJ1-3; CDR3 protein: CARQIKAGGQGNTIYF
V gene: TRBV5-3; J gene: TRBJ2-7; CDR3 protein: CARSVWAGSYEQYF
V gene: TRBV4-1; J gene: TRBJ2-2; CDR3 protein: CASSQDLLAGGPGGTGELFF